This T cell receptor beta chain was recorded in a study of blood T cell repertoires in COVID-19. Across the study: Donors in the United States, Italy and Spain gave samples during acute or convalescent COVID-19. Sample material is recorded as cDNA or gDNA derived from T cells, B-cell-depleted T cells, or PBMCs.

CDR1 and CDR2 (germline): MNHEY, SMNVEV (reference sequence). Trimming shortened V by 4 bases and J by 6 bases, and 14 bases separated the two germline ends. The CDR3 runs to 14 residues. How the authors handled the data: Scientists estimated how many nucleated cells there were by amplifying reference gene primers. Clones were sequenced by immunoSEQ multiplex PCR, and TCRdb holds only the in-frame ones, with some missing. V, J and clone size reflect that table, while D and trimming were determined from the DNA. The table includes roughly 100,000 clones, 85% to 90% detected once. The sequence derives from a human donor in a cohort sampled during active COVID-19. This chain joins TRBV27 and TRBJ2-3; D is perhaps TRBD2 (6 bases). The sample taken for sequencing was peripheral blood. The CDR3 is CASSSGRRGDTQYF. CDR3 nucleotides: TGTGCCAGCAGTTCCGGCAGGCGGGGTGATACGCAGTATTTT.